This is a list of T cell receptor beta chains from one sample in a study of molecular identifiers for immune sequencing clone quantification. Via MiXCR, TCRdb re-called the PCR reads, giving one row per CDR3 protein. The repertoire holds approximately 100,000 distinct CDR3 sequences, with approximately 40% as singletons. Sequencing input: naive CD8+ T cells from blood, with Jurkat cell RNA spiked in. All receptors come from a human donor in good health. Some libraries in this study had Jurkat cell RNA spiked in. Each CDR3 is given with its conserved first and last residue.

J gene: TRBJ2-6
V gene: TRBV10-3
CDR3 protein: CAIRGLSQSYSGANVLTF

J gene: TRBJ2-7
V gene: TRBV6-5
CDR3 protein: CASSYDRGGYEQYF

J gene: TRBJ1-4
V gene: TRBV9
CDR3 protein: CASSTRDRNEKLFF

J gene: TRBJ2-2
V gene: TRBV6-2/TRBV6-3
CDR3 protein: CASSYSRFGQTGELLF

J gene: TRBJ2-5
V gene: TRBV6-6
CDR3 protein: CASSYLDRGETQYF

J gene: TRBJ2-5
V gene: TRBV20-1
CDR3 protein: CSGTGASEETQYF

J gene: TRBJ1-4
V gene: TRBV11-2
CDR3 protein: CASSLWRQGQFADGEKLFF

J gene: TRBJ2-7
V gene: TRBV20-1
CDR3 protein: CSATLSQSLTYEQYF

J gene: TRBJ2-7
V gene: TRBV6-2/TRBV6-3
CDR3 protein: CASSLSGRREQYF

J gene: TRBJ2-3
V gene: TRBV27
CDR3 protein: CASSLATTDTQYF

J gene: TRBJ2-5
V gene: TRBV6-2/TRBV6-3
CDR3 protein: CASSSDRVQETQYF

J gene: TRBJ2-3
V gene: TRBV6-6
CDR3 protein: CASSYELAGGFTDTQYF

J gene: TRBJ2-1
V gene: TRBV5-6
CDR3 protein: CASSWTGDSEQFF

J gene: TRBJ1-4
V gene: TRBV28
CDR3 protein: CASGPRGRPKLFF

J gene: TRBJ2-2
V gene: TRBV16
CDR3 protein: CASSQETPTGELFF

J gene: TRBJ1-1
V gene: TRBV29-1
CDR3 protein: CSDADTGDTEAFF

J gene: TRBJ2-1
V gene: TRBV19
CDR3 protein: CASSTTSGGAEDNEQFF

J gene: TRBJ2-5
V gene: TRBV12-3/TRBV12-4
CDR3 protein: CASSSLYQETQYF

J gene: TRBJ1-6
V gene: TRBV4-1
CDR3 protein: CASSQGEPLPLHF

J gene: TRBJ2-1
V gene: TRBV28
CDR3 protein: CASSSGVLYNEQFF

J gene: TRBJ1-4
V gene: TRBV7-2
CDR3 protein: CASSSVRRQGRNEKLFF

J gene: TRBJ2-3
V gene: TRBV3-1
CDR3 protein: CASSQEGVPPTDTQYF

J gene: TRBJ1-1
V gene: TRBV12-3/TRBV12-4
CDR3 protein: CASSQTLEAFF

J gene: TRBJ2-5
V gene: TRBV4-2
CDR3 protein: CASSRRDYYLQETQYF

J gene: TRBJ2-5
V gene: TRBV2
CDR3 protein: CASSDFGRVQETQYF

J gene: TRBJ2-3
V gene: TRBV4-3
CDR3 protein: CASSQEEVSSTDTQYF

J gene: TRBJ1-1
V gene: TRBV7-8
CDR3 protein: CASIDRGSEAFF

J gene: TRBJ1-5
V gene: TRBV21-1
CDR3 protein: CASSKREVNQPQHF

J gene: TRBJ1-2
V gene: TRBV6-5
CDR3 protein: CASSYSGAPGGYTF

J gene: TRBJ2-5
V gene: TRBV7-9
CDR3 protein: CASSLWTGVVETQYF

J gene: TRBJ2-3
V gene: TRBV7-2
CDR3 protein: CASSLFAGLAMADTQYF

J gene: -
V gene: TRBV12-3/TRBV12-4
CDR3 protein: CASSFATNTQHF

J gene: TRBJ1-2
V gene: TRBV28
CDR3 protein: CASNSPVSGDAMDYGYTF

J gene: TRBJ2-2
V gene: TRBV5-1
CDR3 protein: CASSYGGPNTGELFF

J gene: TRBJ2-5
V gene: TRBV28
CDR3 protein: CASSYGGGRETQYF

J gene: TRBJ1-5
V gene: TRBV2
CDR3 protein: CASSEGPPQPQHF

J gene: TRBJ1-5
V gene: TRBV24-1
CDR3 protein: CATSDAQHSNQPQHF

J gene: TRBJ2-7
V gene: TRBV9
CDR3 protein: CASSAYGRWPDEQYF

J gene: TRBJ2-3
V gene: TRBV24-1
CDR3 protein: CATSDSGQYTDTQYF

J gene: TRBJ2-1
V gene: TRBV11-2
CDR3 protein: CASSLSLAAAYNEQFF

J gene: TRBJ2-3
V gene: TRBV11-2
CDR3 protein: CASSQPSASTDTQYF

J gene: TRBJ2-1
V gene: TRBV18
CDR3 protein: CASSPGQGNEQFF

J gene: TRBJ1-2
V gene: TRBV4-3
CDR3 protein: CASSQDLAGRIYGYTF

J gene: TRBJ2-2
V gene: TRBV27
CDR3 protein: CASSLFVGPAAELFF

J gene: TRBJ2-1
V gene: TRBV12-3/TRBV12-4
CDR3 protein: CASSSSGTSGIGEQFF

J gene: TRBJ2-5
V gene: TRBV5-1
CDR3 protein: CASSLVPRRIGETQYF

J gene: TRBJ2-5
V gene: TRBV18
CDR3 protein: CASSPGRQQRGETQYF

J gene: TRBJ1-3
V gene: TRBV29-1
CDR3 protein: CSVGDSWSFGNTIYF

J gene: TRBJ2-5
V gene: TRBV5-6
CDR3 protein: CASSPPRVKRLETQYF

J gene: TRBJ2-5
V gene: TRBV19
CDR3 protein: CAASTGAETQYF

J gene: TRBJ2-3
V gene: TRBV29-1
CDR3 protein: CSVESLETGHTDTQYF

J gene: TRBJ2-7
V gene: TRBV20-1
CDR3 protein: CSAGTSGTREQYF

J gene: TRBJ1-4
V gene: TRBV5-1
CDR3 protein: CASSLEAGRREKLFF

J gene: TRBJ1-2
V gene: TRBV9
CDR3 protein: CASSVAPEQEGDYGYTF

J gene: TRBJ1-5
V gene: TRBV28
CDR3 protein: CASSLYQGSNQPQHF

J gene: TRBJ2-7
V gene: TRBV5-6
CDR3 protein: CASSLQGNYEQYF

J gene: TRBJ2-7
V gene: TRBV6-2/TRBV6-3
CDR3 protein: CASSLGLGYEQYF